This T cell receptor (beta chain) was recorded in a study of patients and donors after allogeneic stem cell transplantation. TCRdb reprocessed the RT-PCR reads with MiXCR, giving one entry per CDR3 protein. The sample consists of 25,000 or so distinct CDR3 sequences, 6.5% to 10% of them appearing once. This clonotype has at least ten counts. Trimming cost V 3 bases and J 7 bases, with 10 bases left between them. This CDR3 has 13 amino acids. The V gene's germline CDR1 is SGHTA and CDR2 FQGTGA. The TCR sequence derives from a human donor who was either an allogeneic HSCT recipient or a stem cell or donor lymphocyte infusion donor (not recorded which). It is not recorded whose cells these are; they may come from a transplant donor. Sequences were obtained from blood, either unsorted or a sorted T cell fraction (not recorded which). The chain combines TRBV7-3 with TRBJ1-5, with D tentatively TRBD1 (5 bases). The DNA for the CDR3 is TGTGCCAGCAGCTTCAGGGACGGGCAGCCCCAGCATTTT. This gives the protein CASSFRDGQPQHF.